The T cell receptor beta chain described here comes from a study of blood T cell repertoires in COVID-19. Across the whole study: The samples span acute and convalescent COVID-19 from the United States, Italy and Spain. Sample material is recorded as cDNA or gDNA derived from T cells, B-cell-depleted T cells, or PBMCs.

Per the original data handling: It was from reference gene primer amplification that nucleated cell counts were estimated. Generated by immunoSEQ multiplex PCR, the TCRdb table keeps only in-frame clones and is missing some. The V and J calls and clone size are taken from that table; D and trimming were inferred from the DNA. The sample lists about 280,000 clones, 89% occurring once. J gave up 9 bases and V 4 bases, and 18 bases lay outside the gene matches. The CDR3 is 18 residues long. CDR1 and CDR2 from the germline V gene are PRHDT and FYEKMQ (reference sequence). Sequencing input: peripheral blood. The source of this sequence is a man aged 50-59 years with acute or convalescent COVID-19. J is TRBJ2-2 and V is TRBV13; 9 bases match TRBD1. CDR3 region: CASSSPGQGEHRARELFF. For the CDR3, the DNA is TGTGCCAGCAGCTCCCCGGGACAGGGCGAACATCGGGCACGGGAGCTGTTTTTT.